The clone carrying this T cell receptor (beta chain) was observed a handful of times. Its specificity is unknown. The V segment lost 6 bases and the J segment 6 bases; nucleotides outside the gene matches: 7. Germline V gene lookup returns CDR1 SQVTM and CDR2 ANQGSEA. CDR3 size: 12 residues. Unique molecular identifier tags were affixed to discrete cDNA molecules. TCRdb ran MiXCR on the 5' RACE reads and lists one entry per CDR3 protein. The sample records roughly 80,000 distinct CDR3 sequences, 11% to 15% being singletons. This sample was taken from a study of early T cells in non-severe SARS-CoV-2 infection. Looking at the study overall: Chains from this unsorted whole-blood bulk RNA could not be paired. The study, taken as a whole, reports: CD4 and private specificities were missed by VDJdb matching, which favored anti-spike CD8 responses.

The source of this sequence is an adult who was a healthcare worker with PCR-confirmed SARS-CoV-2 infection or an uninfected control (not recorded which). Input material: whole blood. This chain connects TRBV29-1 to TRBJ1-2; TRBD1 matches 7 bases. The CDR3 loop is CSVGPGTDGYTF. The CDR3 DNA sequence: TGCAGCGTCGGACCCGGGACAGATGGCTACACCTTC. The whole variable domain, remainder taken from reference TRBV29-1 and TRBJ1-2, is SAVISQKPSRDICQRGTSLTIQCQVDSQVTMMFWYRQQPGQSLTLIATANQGSEATYESGFVIDKFPISRPNLTFSTLTVSNMSPEDSSIYLCSVGPGTDGYTFGSGTRLTVV.